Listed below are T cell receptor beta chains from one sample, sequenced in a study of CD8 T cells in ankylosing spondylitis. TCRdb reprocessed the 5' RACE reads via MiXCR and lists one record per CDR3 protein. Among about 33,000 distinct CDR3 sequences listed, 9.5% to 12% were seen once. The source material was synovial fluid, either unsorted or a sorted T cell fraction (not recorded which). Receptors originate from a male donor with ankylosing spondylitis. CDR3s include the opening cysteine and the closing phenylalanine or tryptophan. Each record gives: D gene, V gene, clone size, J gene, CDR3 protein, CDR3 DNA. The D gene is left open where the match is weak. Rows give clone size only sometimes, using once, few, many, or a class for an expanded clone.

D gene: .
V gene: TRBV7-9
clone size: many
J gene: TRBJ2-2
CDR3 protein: CASSLDSGGKNTGELFF
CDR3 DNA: TGTGCCAGCAGCTTAGATTCTGGCGGGAAGAACACCGGGGAGCTGTTTTTT

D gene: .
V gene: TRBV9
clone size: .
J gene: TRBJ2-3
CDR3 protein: CASSLGRADTDTQYF
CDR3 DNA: TGTGCCAGCAGCCTTGGACGGGCTGACACAGATACGCAGTATTTT

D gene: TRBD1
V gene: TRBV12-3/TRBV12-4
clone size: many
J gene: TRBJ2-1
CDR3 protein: CASRRRTGEYNEQFF
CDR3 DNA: TGTGCCAGCAGAAGACGGACAGGAGAGTACAATGAGCAGTTCTTC

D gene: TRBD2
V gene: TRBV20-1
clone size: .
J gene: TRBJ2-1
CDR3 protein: CSAPLSSGISYNEQFF
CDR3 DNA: TGCAGTGCCCCCTTATCTAGCGGGATCTCCTACAATGAGCAGTTCTTC

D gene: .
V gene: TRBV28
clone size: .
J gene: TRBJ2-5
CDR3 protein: CASSRSDRDQETQYF
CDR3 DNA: TGTGCCAGCAGCCGATCCGACAGAGACCAAGAGACCCAGTACTTC

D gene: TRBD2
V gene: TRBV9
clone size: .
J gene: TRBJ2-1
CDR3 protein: CASSVVAGGQVEQFF
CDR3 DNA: TGTGCCAGCAGCGTAGTAGCGGGAGGGCAGGTTGAGCAGTTCTTC

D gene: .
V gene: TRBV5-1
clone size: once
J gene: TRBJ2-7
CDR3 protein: CASSPQGWDEQYF
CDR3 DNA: TGCGCCAGCAGTCCCCAGGGTTGGGACGAGCAGTACTTC

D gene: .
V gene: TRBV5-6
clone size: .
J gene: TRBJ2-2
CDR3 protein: CASSEGLAGVYTGELFFF
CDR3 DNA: .

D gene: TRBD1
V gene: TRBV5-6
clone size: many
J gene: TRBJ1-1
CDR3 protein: CASSLGTRGLPEAFF
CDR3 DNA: TGTGCCAGCAGCTTGGGCACCAGGGGGCTCCCTGAAGCTTTCTTT

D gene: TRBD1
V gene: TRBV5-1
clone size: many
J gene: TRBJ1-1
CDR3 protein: CASSGGQMNTEAFF
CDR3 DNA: TGCGCCAGCAGCGGGGGACAGATGAACACTGAAGCTTTCTTT

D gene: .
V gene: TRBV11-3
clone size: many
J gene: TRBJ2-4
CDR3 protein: CASSLRRSENIQYF
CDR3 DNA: TGTGCCAGCAGCTTACGCAGATCCGAAAACATTCAGTACTTC

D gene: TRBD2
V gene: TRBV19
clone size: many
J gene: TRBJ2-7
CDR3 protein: CASSIAGGHNYEQYF
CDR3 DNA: TGTGCCAGTAGTATAGCGGGAGGTCACAATTACGAGCAGTACTTC

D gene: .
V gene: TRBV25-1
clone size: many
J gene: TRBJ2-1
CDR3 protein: CASEGTGWNEQFF
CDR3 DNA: TGTGCCAGCGAAGGTACGGGATGGAATGAGCAGTTCTTC

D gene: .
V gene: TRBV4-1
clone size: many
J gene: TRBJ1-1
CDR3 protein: CASSQGVPSEAFF
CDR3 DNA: TGCGCCAGCAGCCAAGGTGTTCCCTCCGAAGCTTTCTTT

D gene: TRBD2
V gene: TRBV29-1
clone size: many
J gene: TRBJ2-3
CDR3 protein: CSELAGSTDTQYF
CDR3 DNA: TGCAGCGAGCTAGCGGGGAGCACAGATACGCAGTATTTT

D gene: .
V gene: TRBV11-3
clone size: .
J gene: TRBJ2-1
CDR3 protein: CARTPREWAGNYNEQFF
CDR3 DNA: TGTGCCAGAACCCCCCGCGAATGGGCGGGAAACTACAATGAGCAGTTCTTC

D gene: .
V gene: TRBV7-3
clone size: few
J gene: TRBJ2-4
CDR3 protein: CASSLSGGEGNIQYF
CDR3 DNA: TGTGCCAGCAGCTTATCAGGGGGGGAGGGGAACATTCAGTACTTC